This T cell receptor beta chain was captured in a study of T-cell reconstitution after alpha-beta-depleted transplantation in children. Whole-study results and caveats: It was reported that alpha-beta T cells came from several hundred expanded graft clones (about two months after transplant).

Comment on this clonotype: Antigen: not known.

The CDR3 consists of 14 residues. After removal of 5 bases from V and 4 bases from J, the junction contained 5 bases not matched to a gene. The germline V gene encodes CDR1 SEHNR and CDR2 FQNEAQ (reference sequence). TCRbeta library preparation incorporated unique molecular identifiers. TCRdb processed the PCR reads anew with MiXCR; each CDR3 protein has one entry. The sample includes some 840,000 distinct CDR3 sequences, 16% of them seen just once. The source of this sequence is a male patient aged 10 to 17 who had a stem cell transplant for acute lymphoblastic leukemia, so the T cells may come from the graft donor. This chain links TRBV7-9 with TRBJ2-7; TRBD1 matches 10 bases. The sequencing here drew on PBMCs, mostly from graft donor cells, taken 360 days after TCRalphabeta/CD19-depleted stem cell transplant. CDR3 coding DNA: TGTGCCAGCAGCCTCGGACAGGGGGAGTACGAGCAGTACTTC. It specifies CASSLGQGEYEQYF.